The sequence of this T cell receptor (beta chain) was determined in a study of shared clonotypes between healthy human individuals. The method was immunoSEQ multiplex PCR; TCRdb's version includes in-frame clones alone and lacks a portion of them. The sample yields about 460,000 clones, roughly three quarters seen once. The table lists this clone with a few counts. The CDR3 length is 11 residues. Germline V gives CDR1 SNHLY, CDR2 FYNNEI. Trimming removed 8 bases from V and 6 bases from J, with 9 bases in between. The rearrangement uses TRBV2 and TRBJ2-3; a possible D gene is TRBD2 (5 bases). The TCR originated in a woman aged 40 to 50 in good health. Some clones in this sample may be carry-over from other donors' samples. The sample comprised PBMCs. This CDR3 is CASARGDTQYF. CDR3 bases: TGTGCCAGCGCCCGCGGGGATACGCAGTATTTT.